These 18 T cell receptor beta chains share one sample of origin, sequenced in a study of blood T cells in healthy people across ages. Combining a sample-barcoded 5' primer with a J-beta primer mix, a second PCR ran for about 6 to 12 cycles. TCRdb re-called the 5' RACE reads through MiXCR, storing one row per CDR3 protein. The sample shows around 1,900,000 distinct CDR3 sequences, around 40% of them seen only once. What was sequenced was blood. The receptors stem from a human donor in good health.

CDR3 loop: CSARWAGAGGANVLTF. In DNA form, the CDR3 reads TGCAGTGCTAGATGGGCCGGGGCTGGAGGGGCCAACGTCCTGACTTTC. The chain couples TRBV20-1 to TRBJ2-6, with D perhaps matching TRBD1 or TRBD2 (5 bases each). This CDR3 spans 16 amino acids. Trimming shortened V by 2 bases and J by 4 bases, and 15 bases separated the two germline ends. The germline CDR1 and CDR2 sequences are DFQATT and SNEGSKA (reference sequence).

This chain joins TRBV7-9 and TRBJ2-1; D is tentatively TRBD1 or TRBD2 (7 bases each). Germline values: CDR1 SEHNR, CDR2 FQNEAQ (reference sequence). The CDR3 consists of 15 residues. V lost 5 bases and J 8 bases, leaving 19 bases between the germline ends. The CDR3: CASSPGRTRGHEQFF. The CDR3 DNA reads as TGTGCCAGCAGCCCCGGGAGGACTAGGGGGCATGAGCAGTTCTTC.

The V call is TRBV20-1, the J call TRBJ2-3, with 7 bases fitting TRBD2. The CDR3 consists of 17 residues. In germline, CDR1 is DFQATT, CDR2 SNEGSKA (reference sequence). The V and J ends lost 0 bases and 0 bases, in that order; junction bases with no gene match: 9. This chain's CDR3 is CSARDPWGGGSTDTQYF. CDR3 sequence (DNA): TGCAGTGCTAGAGACCCCTGGGGGGGAGGGAGCACAGATACGCAGTATTTT.

The V call is TRBV5-1, the J call TRBJ2-1; D is possibly TRBD1 or TRBD2 (6 bases each). The germline V gene encodes CDR1 SGHRS and CDR2 YFSETQ. The CDR3 contains 15 residues. V was shortened by 0 bases and J by 6 bases, with 13 bases between the two germline ends. The CDR3 nucleotides are TGCGCCAGCAGCTTGGAGGGGGGCGCCATCAATGAGCAGTTCTTC. Protein product: CASSLEGGAINEQFF.

The chain recombines TRBV7-3 with TRBJ2-1, with 14 positions matching TRBD2. There are 15 residues in the CDR3. In germline, CDR1 is SGHTA, CDR2 FQGTGA. J was trimmed by 4 bases and V by 11 bases; bases with no gene match: 7. The CDR3 reads CAGAGTSGGYNEQFF. The CDR3 DNA is TGTGCCGGTGCCGGGACTAGCGGGGGTTACAATGAGCAGTTCTTC.

V usage is TRBV7-9 and J usage is TRBJ1-1; D gene uncertain. The CDR3 contains 13 residues. Germline V lookup: CDR1 SEHNR, CDR2 FQNEAQ (reference sequence). V shed 8 bases and J shed 1 base, with 11 bases lying between them. This CDR3 reads CASWGWGNTEAFF. The CDR3 DNA is TGTGCCAGCTGGGGATGGGGGAACACTGAAGCTTTCTTT.

The chain recombines TRBV12-3 or TRBV12-4 with TRBJ1-2, with D uncertain. This CDR3 comprises 14 residues. V gave up 4 bases and J gave up 4 bases, with 13 bases separating them. The CDR3 region has the DNA TGTGCCAGCAGTTACGGCGCCAGAAGCTATGGCTACACCTTC. Its protein product is CASSYGARSYGYTF.

This clonotype was recorded once. One end of the junction varies from germline; a read error may be responsible. The chain couples TRBV4-3 to TRBJ2-3; D not resolved. Per the germline V gene, CDR1 is LGHNA and CDR2 is YSLEER. There are 14 residues in the CDR3. This chain's CDR3 is CTSSQQLDPDTQYF. The DNA of the CDR3 is TGCACCAGCAGCCAACAGCTTGACCCAGATACGCAGTATTTT.

This chain joins TRBV6-1 and TRBJ1-1; D gene unclear. CDR3 length equals 13 residues. Germline V gene lookup returns CDR1 MNHNS and CDR2 SASEGT. Between the trimmed V and J ends, which lost 7 bases and 0 bases, there was a span of 9 bases. The CDR3 nucleotides are TGTGCCAGCATTGTCACAATGAACACTGAAGCTTTCTTT. Amino acid sequence: CASIVTMNTEAFF.

The rearrangement links TRBV7-2 to TRBJ1-4; weak D call: TRBD1 (5 bases). The CDR3 is 15 residues long. The V gene lost 5 bases and the J gene lost 3 bases, with 13 bases spanning the gap. Looked up from germline, CDR1 is SGHTA and CDR2 is FQGNSA. Here the CDR3 DNA reads TGTGCCAGCAGCCCCACGGGAGGGGCTAATGAAAAACTGTTTTTT. Encoded protein: CASSPTGGANEKLFF.

There are a few counts of this clonotype. J is TRBJ2-7 and V is TRBV5-1; D unclear. The V and J ends lost 2 bases and 3 bases respectively, with 12 bases between them. The V gene's germline CDR1 is SGHRS and CDR2 YFSETQ. The CDR3 has 14 amino acids. CDR3 protein: CASSFFTDGYEQYF. The CDR3 DNA is TGCGCCAGCAGCTTCTTCACTGACGGCTACGAGCAGTACTTC.

This clonotype was seen a handful of times. CDR3 residues: CSARDFSGGSYEQYF. The CDR3 DNA reads as TGCAGTGCTAGAGATTTCAGCGGGGGATCCTACGAGCAGTACTTC. J is TRBJ2-7 and V is TRBV20-1, with 8 bases lining up with TRBD2. Unmatched junction bases numbered 5, after V lost 0 bases and J lost 1 base. CDR3 size: 15 residues. The germline CDR1 and CDR2 sequences are DFQATT and SNEGSKA (reference sequence).

As regards this clonotype: A junction boundary mismatches the germline segment, possibly from a read error. V and J are TRBV20-1 and TRBJ2-1; 10 nucleotides match TRBD2. Germline V gives CDR1 DFQATT, CDR2 SNEGSKA (reference sequence). This CDR3 comprises 16 residues. CDR3 region: CSASPGLASSCNEQFF. The CDR3 DNA follows: TGCAGTGCTTCTCCGGGACTAGCGAGCTCCTGCAATGAGCAGTTCTTC.

This sequence joins TRBV20-1 and TRBJ1-6; D is ambiguous. The CDR3 spans 13 residues. The V end lost 5 bases, the J end lost 7 bases, and 12 bases lay between the germline ends. From germline, CDR1 is DFQATT and CDR2 SNEGSKA (reference sequence). Here the CDR3 DNA reads TGCAGTGCTCGGCTAAACCTCAATTCACCCCTCCACTTT. Protein sequence: CSARLNLNSPLHF.

The V and J genes are TRBV20-1 and TRBJ2-7; unclear D gene. CDR1 and CDR2 (germline): DFQATT, SNEGSKA (reference sequence). This CDR3 has 15 amino acids. V lost 0 bases and J 5 bases, leaving 17 bases between the germline ends. The CDR3 spells CSARDQRSFGHEQYF. The CDR3 nucleotides are TGCAGTGCTAGAGATCAACGATCGTTCGGCCACGAGCAGTACTTC.

Regarding this clonotype: This may stem from a read error, because a much larger clone lies one nucleotide away. This rearrangement joins TRBV7-2 to TRBJ1-5; TRBD1 aligns across 12 bases. In germline, CDR1 is SGHTA, CDR2 FQGNSA. V was pared by 5 bases and J by 5 bases, with 7 bases of the junction left unmatched. The CDR3 covers 16 residues. The CDR3: CASSVEGTGGDQPQHF. The CDR3 nucleotides are TGTGCCAGCAGCGTAGAGGGGACAGGGGGCGATCAGCCCCAGCATTTT.

The chain links TRBV7-2 to TRBJ2-3; possibly TRBD2 for D (6 bases). The CDR3 contains 18 residues. The V and J ends lost 2 bases and 1 base respectively, with 19 bases between them. CDR1 SGHTA and CDR2 FQGNSA come from the germline V gene. CDR3 in amino acids: CASSLRGPGALGTDTQYF. The CDR3 DNA reads as TGTGCCAGCAGCTTAAGGGGCCCGGGAGCCCTGGGCACAGATACGCAGTATTTT.

V gene TRBV27 combines with J gene TRBJ2-4; 7 bases are a match to TRBD1. Germline V gene lookup returns CDR1 MNHEY and CDR2 SMNVEV (reference sequence). The junction had 11 bases not matched to a gene; V was cut back by 8 bases and J by 1 base. There are 16 residues in the CDR3. In DNA, the CDR3 is TGTGCCAGCGGTCAAGGGACAGTTCTGGCCAAAAACATTCAGTACTTC. Protein product: CASGQGTVLAKNIQYF.